The next 20 T cell receptor beta chains were all read from a single sample in a study of cytomegalovirus exposure and HLA in healthy donors. In the PCR, 60 Vbeta and 13 Jbeta primers were used. Using immunoSEQ multiplex PCR, the repertoire was profiled, and TCRdb retains in-frame clones only, with some absent. The data contain fewer than 150,000 clones, roughly 78% of them singletons. Sequencing used PBMCs. The source is a man aged 35 to 55 in good health and CMV-seronegative.

The rearrangement uses TRBV6-4 and TRBJ1-1; D may be TRBD1 (5 bases). CDR3 length: 20 amino acids. The V and J ends lost 7 bases and 1 base respectively, with 31 bases between them. CDR1 is MRHNA, CDR2 SNTAGT, per germline. The chain's CDR3 is CASKNGRVTAMRNANTEAFF. The CDR3 DNA sequence: TGTGCCAGCAAGAACGGCAGGGTGACTGCAATGCGCAATGCGAACACTGAAGCTTTCTTT.

The chain is built from TRBV7-9 and TRBJ1-4; tentative D call: TRBD1 (5 bases). The germline CDR1 and CDR2 sequences are SEHNR and FQNEAQ (reference sequence). Deletions cut 8 bases from V and 7 bases from J, with 17 bases between. This CDR3 has 14 amino acids. The chain's CDR3 is CASVLHGAGEKLFF. The CDR3 DNA is TGTGCCAGCGTGCTTCATGGGGCTGGTGAAAAACTGTTTTTT.

V gene TRBV2 combines with J gene TRBJ2-1, with TRBD2 as a possible D gene (5 bases). Per the germline V gene, CDR1 is SNHLY and CDR2 is FYNNEI. With 7 bases removed from V and 7 bases from J, the gap between germline ends came to 17 bases. This CDR3 is built from 14 residues. The CDR3 nucleotides read TGTGCCAGCATGGTTGCCTCACCGGGGAATGAGCAGTTCTTC. Its translation is CASMVASPGNEQFF.

The chain recombines TRBV15 with TRBJ2-1, with 12 bases that match TRBD2. The V segment lost 2 bases and the J segment 7 bases; nucleotides outside the gene matches: 3. CDR3 length: 15 amino acids. Germline-derived CDR1 and CDR2 are LNHNV and YYDKDF (reference sequence). The chain's CDR3 is CATSRRLAGVNEQFF. The CDR3 coding sequence is TGTGCCACCAGCAGAAGACTAGCGGGAGTTAATGAGCAGTTCTTC.

The chain carries TRBV19 and TRBJ1-5; no clear D. CDR1 and CDR2 (germline): LNHDA, SQIVND (reference sequence). Trimming removed 8 bases from V and 0 bases from J, with 5 bases in between. CDR3 length: 12 residues. The CDR3 protein is CASEYSNQPQHF. CDR3 bases: TGTGCCAGTGAGTATAGCAATCAGCCCCAGCATTTT. The whole variable domain, filled in from reference TRBV19 and TRBJ1-5, reads DGGITQSPKYLFRKEGQNVTLSCEQNLNHDAMYWYRQDPGQGLRLIYYSQIVNDFQKGDIAEGYSVSREKKESFPLTVTSAQKNPTAFYLCASEYSNQPQHFGDGTRLSIL.

The V and J genes are TRBV6-1 and TRBJ1-2; TRBD1 is a possible D gene (6 bases). Trimming cost V 3 bases and J 5 bases, with 13 bases left between them. CDR1 MNHNS and CDR2 SASEGT come from the germline V gene. The CDR3 sequence is 14 residues long. CDR3 sequence: CASSDGRTAYGYTF. Written as DNA, the CDR3 is TGTGCCAGCAGTGACGGACGGACAGCTTATGGCTACACCTTC.

The chain uses TRBV4-1 and TRBJ2-3, with 9 bases that match TRBD1. V lost 1 base, J lost 6 bases, and 8 bases stayed unmatched. The CDR3 runs 16 residues. Per germline, CDR1 MGHRA and CDR2 YSYEKL. The CDR3 DNA sequence: TGCGCCAGCAGCCAAGGAAACAGGGGGCGCGAGGATACGCAGTATTTT. It translates to CASSQGNRGREDTQYF.

J is TRBJ2-1 and V is TRBV7-3; D possibly corresponds to TRBD1 (5 bases). Trimming took off 2 bases at V and 13 bases at J, with 18 bases between the two ends. Germline-derived CDR1 and CDR2 are SGHTA and FQGTGA. This CDR3 is 14 amino acids long. CDR3 protein: CASSLSAREWPQFF. DNA of the CDR3: TGTGCCAGCAGCTTATCCGCCAGGGAATGGCCCCAGTTCTTC.

The chain is built from TRBV7-9 and TRBJ2-1; TRBD1 aligns across 10 bases. Germline V gene lookup returns CDR1 SEHNR and CDR2 FQNEAQ (reference sequence). CDR3 size: 15 residues. Trimming cost V 1 base and J 6 bases; bases outside gene matches: 3. DNA for the CDR3: TGTGCCAGCAGCTTAGAGGGACAGGGGTTCAATGAGCAGTTCTTC. Translated, it gives CASSLEGQGFNEQFF.

The CDR3 protein is CASSGQGLGYTF. The DNA for the CDR3 is TGTGCCAGCAGCGGACAGGGTCTTGGCTACACCTTC. J is TRBJ1-2 and V is TRBV28, with 8 bases that match TRBD1. Germline V CDR1 and CDR2: MDHEN, SYDVKM. The CDR3 has 12 residues. Losses at the gene ends were 6 bases for V and 7 bases for J; bases not matched to a gene: 4.

The chain has TRBV2 and TRBJ1-2; 10 positions agree with TRBD1. This CDR3 has 16 amino acids. The ends lost 4 bases at V and 3 bases at J; junction bases unmatched: 8. Looked up from germline, CDR1 is SNHLY and CDR2 is FYNNEI. This CDR3 reads CASSGGQGRSDYGYTF. As DNA, the CDR3 is TGTGCCAGCAGTGGGGGACAGGGGAGGAGTGACTATGGCTACACCTTC. Using reference TRBV2 and TRBJ1-2 for the parts outside the CDR3, the full variable domain is EPEVTQTPSHQVTQMGQEVILRCVPISNHLYFYWYRQILGQKVEFLVSFYNNEISEKSEIFDDQFSVERPDGSNFTLKIRSTKLEDSAMYFCASSGGQGRSDYGYTFGSGTRLTVV.

The V and J genes are TRBV11-2 and TRBJ2-2; 9 nucleotides align to TRBD1. CDR1 and CDR2 (germline): SGHAT, FQNNGV. The CDR3 has 16 amino acids. After removal of 4 bases from V and 3 bases from J, the junction contained 6 bases not matched to a gene. For the CDR3, the DNA is TGTGCCAGCAGCTCACAGGGGGCGGGTCACACCGGGGAGCTGTTTTTT. This codes for CASSSQGAGHTGELFF.

CDR3 in DNA: TGTGCCAGCAGCGCGGGGACTAGCGGCAACACCGGGGAGCTGTTTTTT. Its translation: CASSAGTSGNTGELFF. The rearrangement links TRBV7-8 to TRBJ2-2; 11 bases fit TRBD2. CDR1 and CDR2 (germline): SGHVS, FQNEAQ. V trimming: 5 bases; J trimming: 2 bases; junction bases outside the gene matches: 4. The CDR3 totals 16 residues.

This chain joins TRBV19 and TRBJ2-3; D gene ambiguous. The CDR3 contains 13 residues. Deletions cut 6 bases from V and 0 bases from J, with 7 bases between. Germline V gives CDR1 LNHDA, CDR2 SQIVND (reference sequence). The CDR3 DNA is TGTGCCAGTAGGACACCTAGCACAGATACGCAGTATTTT. This translates into CASRTPSTDTQYF. Using reference TRBV19 and TRBJ2-3 for the parts outside the CDR3, the full variable domain is DGGITQSPKYLFRKEGQNVTLSCEQNLNHDAMYWYRQDPGQGLRLIYYSQIVNDFQKGDIAEGYSVSREKKESFPLTVTSAQKNPTAFYLCASRTPSTDTQYFGPGTRLTVL.

The V and J genes are TRBV5-1 and TRBJ2-5; perhaps TRBD1 as D (6 bases). Germline V gene sequence: CDR1 SGHRS, CDR2 YFSETQ. The CDR3 extends over 14 amino acids. Trimming shortened V by 5 bases and J by 5 bases, and 16 bases separated the two germline ends. As DNA, the CDR3 is TGCGCCAGCAGTGGGGGCGAGTCGACGGAGACCCAGTACTTC. Amino acids: CASSGGESTETQYF. Together with reference TRBV5-1 and TRBJ2-5, the CDR3 gives the full variable domain: KAGVTQTPRYLIKTRGQQVTLSCSPISGHRSVSWYQQTPGQGLQFLFEYFSETQRNKGNFPGRFSGRQFSNSRSEMNVSTLELGDSALYLCASSGGESTETQYFGPGTRLLVL.

The chain recombines TRBV14 with TRBJ2-2; TRBD1 matches at 8 bases. This CDR3 has 14 residues. Trimming cost V 5 bases and J 4 bases; bases outside gene matches: 3. Germline loops: CDR1 SGHDN, CDR2 FVKESK. CDR3 protein: CASSWTGSTGELFF. CDR3 nucleotide sequence: TGTGCCAGCAGCTGGACAGGGTCCACCGGGGAGCTGTTTTTT.

The V and J genes are TRBV28 and TRBJ2-3; 10 bases line up with TRBD2. CDR1 is MDHEN, CDR2 SYDVKM, per germline. V lost 5 bases and J lost 7; bases outside the gene matches: 12. The CDR3 sequence is 16 residues long. CDR3 in DNA: TGTGCCAGCAGTCCCAGGACTAGCGGTAACAAATATACGCAGTATTTT. It translates to CASSPRTSGNKYTQYF.

The rearrangement uses TRBV18 and TRBJ1-5; D is ambiguous. CDR3 size: 12 residues. The V gene's germline CDR1 is KGHSH and CDR2 LQKENI. Trimming took off 6 bases at V and 8 bases at J, with 11 bases between the two ends. The DNA of the CDR3 is TGTGCCAGCTCTGACCTGGGAGAGCCCCAGCATTTT. Translated: CASSDLGEPQHF.

This chain links TRBV14 with TRBJ1-6, with D hard to call. The germline V gene has CDR1 SGHDN and CDR2 FVKESK. Trimming stripped 2 bases from V and 7 bases from J, with 9 bases between. The CDR3 covers 14 residues. CDR3 in amino acids: CASSQLSLNSPLHF. In DNA form, the CDR3 reads TGTGCCAGCAGCCAATTATCCCTGAATTCACCCCTCCACTTT.

Only a few counts were recorded for this clone. This rearrangement joins TRBV6-5 to TRBJ2-3, with TRBD1 identical over 10 bases. Germline V gives CDR1 MNHEY, CDR2 SVGAGI. The CDR3 sequence is 15 residues long. V lost 10 bases, J lost 3 bases, and 10 bases stayed unmatched. The CDR3 region has the DNA TGTGCCACCCGAAGAACGGGACAGGGGACAGATACGCAGTATTTT. Translating it yields CATRRTGQGTDTQYF.